One TCR beta chain is described in this entry. These data originate in a study of blood T cell repertoires in COVID-19. Study summary: Researchers got acute and convalescent COVID-19 samples from the United States, Italy and Spain. Sources were T cells, B-cell-depleted T cells, or PBMCs; the material itself was cDNA or gDNA.

Study processing details: Cell counts per sample came from amplifying reference gene primers. Using immunoSEQ multiplex PCR, the repertoire was profiled, and TCRdb retains in-frame clones only, with some absent. V and J calls and clone size are given by that table; D and trimming were obtained from the DNA. The repertoire holds 85,000 to 120,000 clones, 60% to 80% seen once, with approximately 0.9% in the top ten. This TCR was recovered from a human donor with acute or convalescent COVID-19. The donor label of this sample is uncertain. Sequenced input: peripheral blood.

The CDR3 bases are TGTGCCAGTAGTAGATACCAGGGGGCCGGCGAGACCCAGTACTTC. Its translation: CASSRYQGAGETQYF. This chain uses TRBV19 with TRBJ2-5, with 8 nucleotides matching TRBD1. The CDR3 totals 15 residues. Trimming cost V 4 bases and J 5 bases; bases outside gene matches: 9. Germline V lookup: CDR1 LNHDA, CDR2 SQIVND (reference sequence).